This entry describes one T cell receptor (beta chain). This entry comes from a study of blood T cell repertoires in COVID-19. For the study at large: Collection of acute and convalescent COVID-19 samples took place in the United States, Italy and Spain.

The germline CDR1 and CDR2 sequences are SGHAT and FQDESV (reference sequence). Deletions cut 3 bases from V and 3 bases from J, with 3 bases between. The CDR3 totals 11 residues. Repertoires were generated with immunoSEQ multiplex PCR, while TCRdb's copy carries only in-frame clones and drops some. In the table there are some 170,000 clones, around 90% of which are singletons. Sequenced: peripheral blood. V is TRBV11-1 and J is TRBJ2-7; no definite D call. The receptor comes from a man between 60 and 75 years old with active or convalescent COVID-19. DNA for the CDR3: TGTGCCAGCAGCTTTTACTACGAGCAGTACTTC. This sequence encodes CASSFYYEQYF.